The sample holds many counts of the clone carrying this T cell receptor beta chain. No antigen is known for it. The sample originates from a study of T-cell reconstitution after alpha-beta-depleted transplantation in children. General study points: Where some patients showed high TCRbeta diversity at day 60, it came from recipient T cells and thymic progenitors that had survived. By one year post-transplant, T-cell counts and diversity largely arose from T cells that were newly produced. At around two months after transplant, the alpha-beta T cells were reportedly derived from several hundred expanded clones that came from non-depleted graft cells.

Trimming took 2 bases from V and 2 from J, leaving 24 bases between them. The CDR3 has 18 residues. From germline, CDR1 is DFQATT and CDR2 SNEGSKA (reference sequence). Unique molecular identifiers tagged the TCRbeta library. TCRdb re-called the PCR reads through MiXCR, storing one row per CDR3 protein. The sample lists about 200,000 distinct CDR3 sequences; roughly 6.3% were seen once. V is TRBV20-1 and J is TRBJ2-5; maybe TRBD2 (6 bases). The clonotype was recovered from a girl less than two years old with combined immunodeficiency, due to receive a stem cell transplant. Source: PBMCs, taken before TCRalphabeta/CD19-depleted stem cell transplant. CDR3 in amino acids: CSARLLAGYNEEQETQYF. CDR3 nucleotides: TGCAGTGCTAGATTGCTGGCGGGATACAACGAGGAACAAGAGACCCAGTACTTC.